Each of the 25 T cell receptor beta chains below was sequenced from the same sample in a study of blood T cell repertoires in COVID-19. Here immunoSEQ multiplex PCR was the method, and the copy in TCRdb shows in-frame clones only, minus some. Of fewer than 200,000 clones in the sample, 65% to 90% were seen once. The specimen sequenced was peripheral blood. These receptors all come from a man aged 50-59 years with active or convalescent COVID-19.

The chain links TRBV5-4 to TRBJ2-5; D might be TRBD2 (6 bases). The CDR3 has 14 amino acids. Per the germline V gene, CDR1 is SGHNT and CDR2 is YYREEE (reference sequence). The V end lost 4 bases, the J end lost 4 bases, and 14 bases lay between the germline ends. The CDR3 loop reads CASSPRGGGETQYF. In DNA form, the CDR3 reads TGTGCCAGCAGCCCGCGGGGAGGTGGAGAGACCCAGTACTTC.

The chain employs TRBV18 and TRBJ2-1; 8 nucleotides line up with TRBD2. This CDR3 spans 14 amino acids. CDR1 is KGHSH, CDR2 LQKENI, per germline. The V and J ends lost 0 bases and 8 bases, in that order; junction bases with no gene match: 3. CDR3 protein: CASSPPAGGDEQFF. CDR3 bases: TGTGCCAGCTCACCACCGGCGGGGGGCGATGAGCAGTTCTTC.

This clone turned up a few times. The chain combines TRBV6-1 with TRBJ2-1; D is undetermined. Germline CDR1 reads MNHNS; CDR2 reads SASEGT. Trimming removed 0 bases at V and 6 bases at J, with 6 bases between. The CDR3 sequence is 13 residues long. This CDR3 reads CASSEASINEQFF. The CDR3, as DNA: TGTGCCAGCAGTGAAGCTAGTATCAATGAGCAGTTCTTC.

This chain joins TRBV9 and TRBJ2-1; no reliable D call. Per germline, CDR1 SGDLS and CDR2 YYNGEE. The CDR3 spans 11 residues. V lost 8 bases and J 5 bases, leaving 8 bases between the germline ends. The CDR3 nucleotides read TGTGCCAGTTCGCAGGACAATGAGCAGTTCTTC. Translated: CASSQDNEQFF.

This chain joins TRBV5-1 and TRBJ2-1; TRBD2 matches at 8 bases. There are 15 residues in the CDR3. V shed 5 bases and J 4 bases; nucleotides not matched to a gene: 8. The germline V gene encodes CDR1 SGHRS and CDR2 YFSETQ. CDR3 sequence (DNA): TGCGCCAGCAGTCAAGACGGCGGGGGGTACAATGAGCAGTTCTTC. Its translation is CASSQDGGGYNEQFF.

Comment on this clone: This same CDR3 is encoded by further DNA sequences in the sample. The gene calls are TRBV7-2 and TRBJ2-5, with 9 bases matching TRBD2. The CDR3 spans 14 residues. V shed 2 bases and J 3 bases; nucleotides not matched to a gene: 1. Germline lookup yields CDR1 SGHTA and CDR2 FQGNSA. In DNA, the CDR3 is TGTGCCAGCAGCTTACTAGCGGGGAAAGAGACCCAGTACTTC. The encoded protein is CASSLLAGKETQYF.

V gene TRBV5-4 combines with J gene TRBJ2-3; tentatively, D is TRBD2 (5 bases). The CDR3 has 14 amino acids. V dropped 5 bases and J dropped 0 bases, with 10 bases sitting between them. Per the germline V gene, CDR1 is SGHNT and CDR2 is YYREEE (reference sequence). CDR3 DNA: TGTGCCAGCAGGAAGGAGGAGAGCACAGATACGCAGTATTTT. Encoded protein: CASRKEESTDTQYF.

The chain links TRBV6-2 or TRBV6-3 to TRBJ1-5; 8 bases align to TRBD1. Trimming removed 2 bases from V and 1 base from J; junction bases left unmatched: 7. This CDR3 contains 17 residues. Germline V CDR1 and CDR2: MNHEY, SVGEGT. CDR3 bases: TGTGCCAGCAGTTACGGGTTTACAGGGGGGAGCAATCAGCCCCAGCATTTT. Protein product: CASSYGFTGGSNQPQHF.

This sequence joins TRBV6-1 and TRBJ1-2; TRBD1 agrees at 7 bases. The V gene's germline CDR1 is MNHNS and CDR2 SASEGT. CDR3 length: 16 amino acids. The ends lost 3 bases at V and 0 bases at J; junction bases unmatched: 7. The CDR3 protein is CASSDPRDSPNYGYTF. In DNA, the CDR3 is TGTGCCAGCAGTGATCCTAGGGACAGTCCTAACTATGGCTACACCTTC.

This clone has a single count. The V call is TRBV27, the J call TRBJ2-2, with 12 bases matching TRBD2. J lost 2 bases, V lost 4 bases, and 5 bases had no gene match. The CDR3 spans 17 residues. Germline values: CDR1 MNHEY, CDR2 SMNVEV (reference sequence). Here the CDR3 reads CASSSLAGGINTGELFF. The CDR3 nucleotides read TGTGCCAGCAGTTCCCTAGCGGGGGGGATAAACACCGGGGAGCTGTTTTTT.

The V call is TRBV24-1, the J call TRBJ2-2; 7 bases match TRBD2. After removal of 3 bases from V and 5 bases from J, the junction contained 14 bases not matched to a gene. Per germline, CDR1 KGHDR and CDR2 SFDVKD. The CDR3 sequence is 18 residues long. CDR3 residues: CATSDHLGGIGITGELFF. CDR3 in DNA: TGTGCCACCAGTGATCACTTGGGAGGGATAGGCATTACCGGGGAGCTGTTTTTT.

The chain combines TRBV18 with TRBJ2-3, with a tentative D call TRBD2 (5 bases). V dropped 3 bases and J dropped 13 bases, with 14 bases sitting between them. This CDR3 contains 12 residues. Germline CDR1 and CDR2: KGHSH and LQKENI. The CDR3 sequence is CASSPELVEEYF. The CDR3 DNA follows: TGTGCCAGCTCACCGGAACTAGTTGAGGAGTATTTT.

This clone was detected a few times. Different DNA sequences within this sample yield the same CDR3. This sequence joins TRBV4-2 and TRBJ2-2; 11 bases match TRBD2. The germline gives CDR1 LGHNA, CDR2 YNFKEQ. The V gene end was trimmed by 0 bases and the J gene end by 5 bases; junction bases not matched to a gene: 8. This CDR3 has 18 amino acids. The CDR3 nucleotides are TGTGCCAGCAGCCAAGATTGGCTAGCGGGGGGCGAAACCGGGGAGCTGTTTTTT. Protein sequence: CASSQDWLAGGETGELFF.

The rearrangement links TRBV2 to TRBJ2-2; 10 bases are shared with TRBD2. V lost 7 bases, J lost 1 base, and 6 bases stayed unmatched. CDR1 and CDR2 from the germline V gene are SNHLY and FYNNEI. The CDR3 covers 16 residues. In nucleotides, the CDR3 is TGTGCCAGCACCACCTTAGCGGGGGGGAACACCGGGGAGCTGTTTTTT. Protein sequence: CASTTLAGGNTGELFF.

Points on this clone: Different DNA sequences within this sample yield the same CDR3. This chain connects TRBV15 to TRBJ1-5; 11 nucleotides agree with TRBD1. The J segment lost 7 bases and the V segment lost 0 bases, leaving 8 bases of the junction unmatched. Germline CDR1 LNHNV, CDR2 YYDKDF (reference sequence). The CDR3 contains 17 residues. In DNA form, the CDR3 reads TGTGCCACCAGCAGAGATCCCCCGGGACAGGGGGACCAGCCCCAGCATTTT. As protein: CATSRDPPGQGDQPQHF. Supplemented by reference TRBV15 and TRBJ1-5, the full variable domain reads DAMVIQNPRYQVTQFGKPVTLSCSQTLNHNVMYWYQQKSSQAPKLLFHYYDKDFNNEADTPDNFQSRRPNTSFCFLDIRSPGLGDTAMYLCATSRDPPGQGDQPQHFGDGTRLSIL.

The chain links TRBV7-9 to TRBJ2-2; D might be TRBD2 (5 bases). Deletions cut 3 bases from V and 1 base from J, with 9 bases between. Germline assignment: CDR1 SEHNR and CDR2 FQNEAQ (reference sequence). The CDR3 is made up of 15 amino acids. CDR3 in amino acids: CASSLGSGNTGELFF. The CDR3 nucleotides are TGTGCCAGCAGCTTGGGAAGCGGGAACACCGGGGAGCTGTTTTTT.

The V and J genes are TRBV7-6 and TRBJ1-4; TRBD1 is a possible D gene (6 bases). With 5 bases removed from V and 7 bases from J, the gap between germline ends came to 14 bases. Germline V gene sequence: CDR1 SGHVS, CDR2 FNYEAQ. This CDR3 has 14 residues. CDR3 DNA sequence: TGTGCCAGCAGCGCCGACAGGTGGGGTGAAAAACTGTTTTTT. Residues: CASSADRWGEKLFF.

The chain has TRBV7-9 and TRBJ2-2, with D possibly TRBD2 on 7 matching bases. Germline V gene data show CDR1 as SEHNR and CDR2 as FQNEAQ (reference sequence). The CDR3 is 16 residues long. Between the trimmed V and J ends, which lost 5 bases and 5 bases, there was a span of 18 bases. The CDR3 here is CASSPSGGGVTGELFF. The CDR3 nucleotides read TGTGCCAGCAGCCCCAGCGGAGGGGGGGTAACCGGGGAGCTGTTTTTT. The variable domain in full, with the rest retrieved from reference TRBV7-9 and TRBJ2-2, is DTGVSQNPRHKITKRGQNVTFRCDPISEHNRLYWYRQTLGQGPEFLTYFQNEAQLEKSRLLSDRFSAERPKGSFSTLEIQRTEQGDSAMYLCASSPSGGGVTGELFFGEGSRLTVL.

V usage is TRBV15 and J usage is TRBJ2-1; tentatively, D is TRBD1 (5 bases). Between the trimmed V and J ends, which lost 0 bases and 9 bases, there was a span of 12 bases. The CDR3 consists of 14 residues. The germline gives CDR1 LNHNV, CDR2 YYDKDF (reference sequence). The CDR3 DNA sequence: TGTGCCACCAGCAGAGATCAGGGTGTAAGTGAGCAGTTCTTC. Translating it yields CATSRDQGVSEQFF. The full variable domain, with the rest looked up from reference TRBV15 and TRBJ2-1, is DAMVIQNPRYQVTQFGKPVTLSCSQTLNHNVMYWYQQKSSQAPKLLFHYYDKDFNNEADTPDNFQSRRPNTSFCFLDIRSPGLGDTAMYLCATSRDQGVSEQFFGPGTRLTVL.

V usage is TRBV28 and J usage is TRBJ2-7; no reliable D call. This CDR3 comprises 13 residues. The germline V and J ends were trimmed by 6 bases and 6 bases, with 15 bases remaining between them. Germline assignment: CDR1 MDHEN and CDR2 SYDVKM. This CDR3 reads CASSWASNGEQYF. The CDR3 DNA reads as TGTGCCAGCAGCTGGGCATCTAATGGCGAGCAGTACTTC.

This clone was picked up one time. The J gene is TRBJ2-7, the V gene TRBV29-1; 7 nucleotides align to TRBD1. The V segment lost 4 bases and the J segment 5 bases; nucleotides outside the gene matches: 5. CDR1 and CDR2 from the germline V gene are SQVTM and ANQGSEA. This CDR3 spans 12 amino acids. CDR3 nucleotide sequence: TGCAGCGTTGTGGGACAGATGAACGAGCAGTACTTC. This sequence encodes CSVVGQMNEQYF.

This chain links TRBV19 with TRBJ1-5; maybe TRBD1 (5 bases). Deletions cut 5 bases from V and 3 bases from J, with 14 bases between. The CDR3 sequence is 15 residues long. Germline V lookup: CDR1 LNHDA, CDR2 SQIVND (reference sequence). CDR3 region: CASSSPDRDNQPQHF. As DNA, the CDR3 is TGTGCCAGTAGTTCACCAGACAGAGACAATCAGCCCCAGCATTTT. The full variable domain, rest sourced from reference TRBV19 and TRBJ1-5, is DGGITQSPKYLFRKEGQNVTLSCEQNLNHDAMYWYRQDPGQGLRLIYYSQIVNDFQKGDIAEGYSVSREKKESFPLTVTSAQKNPTAFYLCASSSPDRDNQPQHFGDGTRLSIL.

In nucleotides, the CDR3 is TGTGCCTGGAGTTTTATTCAGAATGAAAAACTGTTTTTT. Its translation is CAWSFIQNEKLFF. The V gene is TRBV30, the J gene TRBJ1-4; D is uncertain. Germline loops: CDR1 GTSNPN, CDR2 SVGIG (reference sequence). The germline V and J ends were trimmed by 2 bases and 5 bases, with 9 bases remaining between them. The CDR3 runs to 13 residues. The whole variable domain, remainder taken from reference TRBV30 and TRBJ1-4, is SQTIHQWPATLVQPVGSPLSLECTVEGTSNPNLYWYRQAAGRGLQLLFYSVGIGQISSEVPQNLSASRPQDRQFILSSKKLLLSDSGFYLCAWSFIQNEKLFFGSGTQLSVL.

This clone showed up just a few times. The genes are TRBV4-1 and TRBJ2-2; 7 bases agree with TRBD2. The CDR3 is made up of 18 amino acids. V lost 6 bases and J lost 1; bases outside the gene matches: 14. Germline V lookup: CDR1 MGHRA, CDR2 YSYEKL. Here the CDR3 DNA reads TGCGCCAGCAGGAGCCCCCAGGCGGGACTAATGAACACCGGGGAGCTGTTTTTT. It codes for CASRSPQAGLMNTGELFF.

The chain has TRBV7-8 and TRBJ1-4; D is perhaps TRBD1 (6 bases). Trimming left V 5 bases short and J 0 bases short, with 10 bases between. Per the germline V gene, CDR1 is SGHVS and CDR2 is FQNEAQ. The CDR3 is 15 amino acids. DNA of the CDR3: TGTGCCAGCAGCCGAGAGGGGGCAACTAATGAAAAACTGTTTTTT. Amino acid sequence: CASSREGATNEKLFF.